This TCR beta chain was recorded in a study of T cells in Graves' hyperthyroidism and ophthalmopathy. Amplification of TCR beta CDR3 regions was performed using RNA transcripts as template. The primer set for the first-round RT-PCR of the TCR CDR3 was HTBI. One entry per CDR3 protein results from TCRdb running MiXCR on the multiplex PCR reads. The sample lists approximately 690,000 distinct CDR3 sequences, roughly 15% occurring once. The PBMCs studied were ones that came from roughly 9.1 ml fresh peripheral blood. Germline assignment: CDR1 MNHEY and CDR2 SVGEGT. Trimming removed 2 bases from V and 1 base from J; junction bases left unmatched: 2. The CDR3 loop spans 14 amino acids. In this sample, this clonotype turned up a few times.

The chain recombines TRBV6-2 or TRBV6-3 with TRBJ2-7; 7 bases are a match to TRBD2. The receptor was isolated from a woman aged 45-65 years with Graves' ophthalmopathy. The sample was blood. The CDR3 sequence: CASSYERGSYEQYF. CDR3 bases: TGTGCCAGCAGTTACGAGCGGGGATCCTACGAGCAGTACTTC.